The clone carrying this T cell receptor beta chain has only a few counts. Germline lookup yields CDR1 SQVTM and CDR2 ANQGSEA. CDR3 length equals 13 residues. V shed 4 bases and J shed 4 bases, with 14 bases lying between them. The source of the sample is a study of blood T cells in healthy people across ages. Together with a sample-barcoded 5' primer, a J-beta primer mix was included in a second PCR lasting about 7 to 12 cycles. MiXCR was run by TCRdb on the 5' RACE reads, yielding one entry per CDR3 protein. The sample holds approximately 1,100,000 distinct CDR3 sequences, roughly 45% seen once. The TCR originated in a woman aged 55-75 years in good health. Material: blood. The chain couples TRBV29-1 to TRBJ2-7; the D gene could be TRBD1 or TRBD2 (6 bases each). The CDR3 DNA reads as TGCAGCGTTGGGCGACAGGAGGGATACGAGCAGTACTTC. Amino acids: CSVGRQEGYEQYF.